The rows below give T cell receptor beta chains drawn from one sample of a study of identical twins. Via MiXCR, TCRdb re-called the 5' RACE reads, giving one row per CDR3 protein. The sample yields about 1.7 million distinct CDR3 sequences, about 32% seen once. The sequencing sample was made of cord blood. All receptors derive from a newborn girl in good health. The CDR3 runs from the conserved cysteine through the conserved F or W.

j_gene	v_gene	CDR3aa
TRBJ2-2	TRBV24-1	CATSDLGFGSTGELFF
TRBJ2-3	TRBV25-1	CASSNPGGTDTQYF
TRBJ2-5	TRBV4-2	CASSPTGVHSYNEQYF
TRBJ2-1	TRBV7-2	CASSLTGTRAYNEQFF
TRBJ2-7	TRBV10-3	CAISDPVSYEQYF
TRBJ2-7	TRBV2	CASSEGGTSSYEQYF
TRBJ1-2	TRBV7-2	CASSLDSIHGYTF
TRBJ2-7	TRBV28	CASSLHRLRDRGYEQYF
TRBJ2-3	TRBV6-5	CASSQDGLGTDTQYF
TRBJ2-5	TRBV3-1	CASLGPFRGETQYF
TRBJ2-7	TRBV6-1	CASSDGRGVRYEQYF
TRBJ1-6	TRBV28	CASRQGQYNSPLHF
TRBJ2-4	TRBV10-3	CAITRTSGRLDEQYF
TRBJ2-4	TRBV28	CASSLRLGAKNIQYF
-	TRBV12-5	CASGLVIGGSYNEQYF
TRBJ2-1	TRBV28	CASSLPLTGENEQFF
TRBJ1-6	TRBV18	CASSPAGSYNSPPHF
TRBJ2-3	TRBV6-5	CASSYSRMRGDTRYF
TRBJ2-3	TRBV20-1	CSALAGAGDTQYF
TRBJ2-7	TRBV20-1	CSASEAGGYEQYF
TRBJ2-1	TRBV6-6	CASSYSRLAGTNEQFF
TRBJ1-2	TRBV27	CASSDRQTGDGYTF
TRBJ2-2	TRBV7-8	CASSDSRQGNTGELFF
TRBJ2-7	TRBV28	CASSFGTSGRLSYEQYF
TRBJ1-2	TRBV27	CASSTGNTYGYTF
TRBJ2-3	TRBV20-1	CSARPGGFADTQYF
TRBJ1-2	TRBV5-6	CASSLGPEVHNYGYTF
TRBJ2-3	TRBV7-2	CASSLDGATRPGDTQYF
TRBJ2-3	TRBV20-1	CSATRRAGAVTQYF
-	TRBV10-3	CAIMGSSYNEQYF
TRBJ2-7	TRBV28	CAAPGTGSSYEQYF
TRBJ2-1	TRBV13	CASSPPRGNEQFF
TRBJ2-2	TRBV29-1	CSVATTSVGGELFF
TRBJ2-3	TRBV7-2	CASRTRGLVTDTQYF
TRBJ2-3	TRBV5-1	CASSLLGLARTDTQYF
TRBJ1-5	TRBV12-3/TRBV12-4	CASSFWETSNQPQHF
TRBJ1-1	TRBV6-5	CASSYKMNTEAFF
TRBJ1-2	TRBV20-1	CSARGQGFGYTF
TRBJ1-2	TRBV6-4	CASNNGQGDGYTF
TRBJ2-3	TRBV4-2	CASSQRGGGPDTQYF
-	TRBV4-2	CASSQDTGAYNEQYF
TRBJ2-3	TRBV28	CASSFATRTSRRVDTQYF
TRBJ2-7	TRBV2	CASSALDSCEQYF
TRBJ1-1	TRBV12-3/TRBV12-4	CASSFKAVNTEAFF
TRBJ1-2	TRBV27	CASLGLGVGGYTF
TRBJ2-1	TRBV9	CASTLNAAASGEQFF
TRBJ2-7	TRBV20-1	CSARDRRLYEQYF
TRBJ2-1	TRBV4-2	CASSLRNGTGGMSSYNEQFF
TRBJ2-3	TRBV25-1	CASSAYRIPTDTQYF
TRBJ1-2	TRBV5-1	CASSSRGNGYTF